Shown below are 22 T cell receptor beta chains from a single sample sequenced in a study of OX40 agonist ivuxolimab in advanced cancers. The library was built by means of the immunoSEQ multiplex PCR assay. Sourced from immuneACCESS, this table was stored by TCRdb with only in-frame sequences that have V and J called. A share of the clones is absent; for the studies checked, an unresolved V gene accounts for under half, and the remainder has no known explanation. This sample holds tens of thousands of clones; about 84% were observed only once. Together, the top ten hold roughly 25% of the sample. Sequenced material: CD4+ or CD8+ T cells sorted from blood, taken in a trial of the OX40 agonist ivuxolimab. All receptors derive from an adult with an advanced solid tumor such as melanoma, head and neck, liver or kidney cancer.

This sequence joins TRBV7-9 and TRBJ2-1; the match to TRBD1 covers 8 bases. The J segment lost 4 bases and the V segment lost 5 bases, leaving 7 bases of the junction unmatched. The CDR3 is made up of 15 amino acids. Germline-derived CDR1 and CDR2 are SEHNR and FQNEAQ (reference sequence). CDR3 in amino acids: CASSQGAPPYNEQFF. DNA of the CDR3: TGTGCCAGCAGCCAGGGGGCTCCCCCTTACAATGAGCAGTTCTTC.

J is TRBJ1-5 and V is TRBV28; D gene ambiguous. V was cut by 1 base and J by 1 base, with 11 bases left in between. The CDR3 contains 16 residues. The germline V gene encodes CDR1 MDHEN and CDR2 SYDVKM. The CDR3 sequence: CASSLSLGWSNQPQHF. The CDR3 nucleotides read TGTGCCAGCAGTTTATCTTTGGGGTGGAGCAATCAGCCCCAGCATTTT.

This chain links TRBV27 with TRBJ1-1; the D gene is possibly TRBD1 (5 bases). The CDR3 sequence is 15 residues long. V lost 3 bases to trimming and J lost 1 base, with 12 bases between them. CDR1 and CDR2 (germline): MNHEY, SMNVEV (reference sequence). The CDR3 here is CASSFLRVGNTEAFF. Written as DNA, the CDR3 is TGTGCCAGCAGTTTCCTCAGGGTCGGGAACACTGAAGCTTTCTTT.

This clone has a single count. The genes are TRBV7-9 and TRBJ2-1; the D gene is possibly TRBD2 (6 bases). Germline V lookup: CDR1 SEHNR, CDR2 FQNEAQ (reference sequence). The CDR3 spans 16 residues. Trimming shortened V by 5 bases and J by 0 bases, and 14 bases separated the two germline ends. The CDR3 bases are TGTGCCAGCAGCGACCCCGGGAGTCGCTCCTACAATGAGCAGTTCTTC. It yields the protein CASSDPGSRSYNEQFF.

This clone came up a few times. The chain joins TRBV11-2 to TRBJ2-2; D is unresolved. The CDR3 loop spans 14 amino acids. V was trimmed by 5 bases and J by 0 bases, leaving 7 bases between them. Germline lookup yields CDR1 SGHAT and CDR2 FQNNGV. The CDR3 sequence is CASSQASNTGELFF. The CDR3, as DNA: TGTGCCAGCAGCCAAGCATCGAACACCGGGGAGCTGTTTTTT.

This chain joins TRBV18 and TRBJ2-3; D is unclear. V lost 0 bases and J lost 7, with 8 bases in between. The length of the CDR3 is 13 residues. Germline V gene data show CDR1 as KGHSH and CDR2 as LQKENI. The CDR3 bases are TGTGCCAGCTCACCACCTCAACAATATACGCAGTATTTT. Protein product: CASSPPQQYTQYF.

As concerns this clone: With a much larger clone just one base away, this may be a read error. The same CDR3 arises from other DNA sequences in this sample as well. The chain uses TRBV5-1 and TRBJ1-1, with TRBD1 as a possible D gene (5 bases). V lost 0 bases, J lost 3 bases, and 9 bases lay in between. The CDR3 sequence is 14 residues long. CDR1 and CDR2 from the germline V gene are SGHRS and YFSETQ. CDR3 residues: CASSLAGGYTEAFF. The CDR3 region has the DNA TGCGCCAGCAGCTTGGCTGGGGGATACACTGAAGCTTTCTTT. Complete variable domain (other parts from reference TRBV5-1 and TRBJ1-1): KAGVTQTPRYLIKTRGQQVTLSCSPISGHRSVSWYQQTPGQGLQFLFEYFSETQRNKGNFPGRFSGRQFSNSRSEMNVSTLELGDSALYLCASSLAGGYTEAFFGQGTRLTVV.

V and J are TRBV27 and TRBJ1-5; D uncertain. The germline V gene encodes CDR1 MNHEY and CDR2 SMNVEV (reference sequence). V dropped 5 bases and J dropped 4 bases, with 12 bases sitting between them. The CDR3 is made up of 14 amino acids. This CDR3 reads CASSRWRENQPQHF. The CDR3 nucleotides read TGTGCCAGCAGTAGATGGAGGGAGAATCAGCCCCAGCATTTT.

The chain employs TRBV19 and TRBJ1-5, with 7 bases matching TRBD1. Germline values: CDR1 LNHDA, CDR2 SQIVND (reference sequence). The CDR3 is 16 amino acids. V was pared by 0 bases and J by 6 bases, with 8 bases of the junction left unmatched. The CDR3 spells CASSIDGTDPFQPQHF. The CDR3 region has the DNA TGTGCCAGTAGTATAGACGGGACAGACCCTTTTCAGCCCCAGCATTTT.

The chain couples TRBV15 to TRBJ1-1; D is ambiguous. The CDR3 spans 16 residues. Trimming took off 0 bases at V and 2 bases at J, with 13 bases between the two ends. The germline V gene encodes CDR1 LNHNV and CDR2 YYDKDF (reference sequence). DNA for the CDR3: TGTGCCACCAGCAGAGATCGGACCGGGTCTAACACTGAAGCTTTCTTT. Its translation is CATSRDRTGSNTEAFF.

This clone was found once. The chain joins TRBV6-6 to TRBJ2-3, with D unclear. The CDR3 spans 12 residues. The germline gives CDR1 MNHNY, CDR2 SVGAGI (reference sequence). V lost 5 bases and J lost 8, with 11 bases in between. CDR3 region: CASSNEIVTQYF. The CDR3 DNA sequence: TGTGCCAGCAGTAACGAAATAGTTACGCAGTATTTT.

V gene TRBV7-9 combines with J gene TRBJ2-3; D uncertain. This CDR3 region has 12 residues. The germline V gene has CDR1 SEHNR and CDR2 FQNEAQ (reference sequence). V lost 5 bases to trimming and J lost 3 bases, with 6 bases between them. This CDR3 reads CASSPQTDTQYF. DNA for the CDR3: TGTGCCAGCAGCCCCCAAACAGATACGCAGTATTTT.

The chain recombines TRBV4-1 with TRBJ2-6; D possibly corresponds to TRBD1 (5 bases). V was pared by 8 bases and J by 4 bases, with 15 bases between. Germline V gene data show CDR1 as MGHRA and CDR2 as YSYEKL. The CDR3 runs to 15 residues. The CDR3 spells CASSPQASGANVLTF. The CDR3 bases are TGCGCCAGCTCCCCACAGGCAAGCGGGGCCAACGTCCTGACTTTC.

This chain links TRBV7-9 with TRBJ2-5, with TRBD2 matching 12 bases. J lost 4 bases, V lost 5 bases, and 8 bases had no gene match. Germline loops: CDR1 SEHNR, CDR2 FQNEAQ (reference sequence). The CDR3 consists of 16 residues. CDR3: CASSRKLAGGGETQYF. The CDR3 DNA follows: TGTGCCAGCAGCCGAAAACTAGCGGGAGGAGGAGAGACCCAGTACTTC.

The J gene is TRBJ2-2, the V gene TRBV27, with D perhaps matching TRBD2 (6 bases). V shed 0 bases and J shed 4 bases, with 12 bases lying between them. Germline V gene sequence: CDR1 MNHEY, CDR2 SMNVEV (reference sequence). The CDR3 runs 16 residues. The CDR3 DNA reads TGTGCCAGCAGTTTATCAGCGGGCCGGATCACCGGGGAGCTGTTTTTT. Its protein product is CASSLSAGRITGELFF.

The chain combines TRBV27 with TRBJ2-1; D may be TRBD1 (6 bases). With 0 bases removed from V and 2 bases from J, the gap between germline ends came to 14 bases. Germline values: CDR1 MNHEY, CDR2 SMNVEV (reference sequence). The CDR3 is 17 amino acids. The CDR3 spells CASSLSASGVTYNEQFF. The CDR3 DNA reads TGTGCCAGCAGTTTATCGGCGTCAGGGGTCACCTACAATGAGCAGTTCTTC.

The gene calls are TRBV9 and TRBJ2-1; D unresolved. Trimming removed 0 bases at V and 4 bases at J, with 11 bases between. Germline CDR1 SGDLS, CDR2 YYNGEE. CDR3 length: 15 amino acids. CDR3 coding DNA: TGTGCCAGCAGCGTAGAAGGTCTAGAATACAATGAGCAGTTCTTC. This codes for CASSVEGLEYNEQFF.

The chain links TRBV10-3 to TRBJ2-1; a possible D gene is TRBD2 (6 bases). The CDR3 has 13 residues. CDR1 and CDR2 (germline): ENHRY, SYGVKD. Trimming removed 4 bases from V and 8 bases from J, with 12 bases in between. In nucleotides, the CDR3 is TGTGCCATCAGTGGGAGACTAGTCTATGAGCAGTTCTTC. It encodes CAISGRLVYEQFF.

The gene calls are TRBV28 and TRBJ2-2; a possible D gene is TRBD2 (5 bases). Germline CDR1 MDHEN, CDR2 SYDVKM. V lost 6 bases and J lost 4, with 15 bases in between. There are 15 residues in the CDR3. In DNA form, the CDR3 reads TGTGCCAGCAGAACCGGGATCCGAGGCACCGGGGAGCTGTTTTTT. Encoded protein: CASRTGIRGTGELFF.

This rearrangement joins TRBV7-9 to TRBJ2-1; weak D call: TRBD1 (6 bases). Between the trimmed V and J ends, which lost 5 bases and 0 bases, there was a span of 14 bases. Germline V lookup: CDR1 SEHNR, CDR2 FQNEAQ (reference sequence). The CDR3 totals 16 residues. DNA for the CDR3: TGTGCCAGCAGCCCAACCGGGACATCCTCCTACAATGAGCAGTTCTTC. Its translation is CASSPTGTSSYNEQFF.

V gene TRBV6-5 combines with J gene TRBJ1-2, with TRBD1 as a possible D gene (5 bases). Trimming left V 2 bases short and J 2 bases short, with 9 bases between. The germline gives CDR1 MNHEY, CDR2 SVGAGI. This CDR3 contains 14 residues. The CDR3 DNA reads TGTGCCAGCAGTTACGGGACGCCCAACTATGGCTACACCTTC. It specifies CASSYGTPNYGYTF.

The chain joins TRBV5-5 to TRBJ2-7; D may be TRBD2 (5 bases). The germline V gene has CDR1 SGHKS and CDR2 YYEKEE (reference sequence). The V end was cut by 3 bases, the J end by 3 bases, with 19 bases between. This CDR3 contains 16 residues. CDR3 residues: CASSSMAGNLGYEQYF. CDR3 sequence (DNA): TGTGCCAGCAGCTCTATGGCCGGGAATCTCGGCTACGAGCAGTACTTC.